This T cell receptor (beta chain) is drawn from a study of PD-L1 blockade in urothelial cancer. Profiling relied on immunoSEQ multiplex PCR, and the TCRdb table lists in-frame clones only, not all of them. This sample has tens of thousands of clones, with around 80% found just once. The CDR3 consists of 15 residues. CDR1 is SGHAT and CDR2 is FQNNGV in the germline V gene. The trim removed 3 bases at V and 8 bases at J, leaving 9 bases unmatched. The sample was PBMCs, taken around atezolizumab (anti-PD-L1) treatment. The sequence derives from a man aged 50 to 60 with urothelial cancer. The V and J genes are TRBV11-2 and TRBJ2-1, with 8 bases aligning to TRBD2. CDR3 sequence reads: CASSFRGGGQDEQFF. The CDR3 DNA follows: TGTGCCAGCAGCTTTCGGGGGGGAGGTCAGGATGAGCAGTTCTTC.